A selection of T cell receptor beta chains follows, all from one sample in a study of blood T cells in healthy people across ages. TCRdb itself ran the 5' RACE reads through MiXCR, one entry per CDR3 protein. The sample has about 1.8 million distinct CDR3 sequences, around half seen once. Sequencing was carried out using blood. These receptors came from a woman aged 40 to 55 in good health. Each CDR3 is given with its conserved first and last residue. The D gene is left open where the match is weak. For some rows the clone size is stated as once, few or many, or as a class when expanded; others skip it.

CASSLVGQGPSETQYF	TGTGCTAGCAGCTTAGTGGGGCAGGGCCCCTCGGAGACCCAGTACTTC	.	few	TRBJ2-5	TRBV7-7
CASSYMHREETQYF	TGTGCCAGCAGCTACATGCACAGGGAAGAGACCCAGTACTTC	.	.	TRBJ2-5	TRBV5-6
CSPRTAGGLGEDTQYF	TGCAGCCCGAGGACAGCGGGGGGGCTAGGTGAAGATACGCAGTATTTT	TRBD2	few	TRBJ2-3	TRBV29-1
CASSRDRGYGYTF	TGTGCCAGCAGCCGGGACAGGGGGTATGGCTACACCTTC	TRBD1	many	TRBJ1-2	TRBV6-5
CVSSQDGLASPLDTQYF	TGCGTCAGCAGCCAAGACGGACTAGCCTCCCCTTTGGATACGCAGTATTTT	TRBD2	.	TRBJ2-3	TRBV4-1
CASSYDPPERGGQETQYF	TGTGCCAGCAGTTACGACCCCCCCGAGCGGGGGGGACAAGAGACCCAGTACTTC	TRBD2	few	TRBJ2-5	TRBV6-2/TRBV6-3
CASKPSGGNNEQFF	TGTGCCAGCAAACCTAGCGGGGGAAACAATGAGCAGTTCTTC	TRBD2	few	TRBJ2-1	TRBV6-6
CASTGPRRGNEQFF	TGTGCCAGTACAGGCCCCCGGAGGGGCAATGAGCAGTTCTTC	.	.	TRBJ2-1	TRBV12-3/TRBV12-4
CASSLFSSQETQYF	TGTGCCAGCAGCTTATTCTCCAGTCAAGAGACCCAGTACTTC	.	.	TRBJ2-5	TRBV7-9
CASSQDRAGWGIQYF	TGTGCCAGCAGCCAAGATAGGGCAGGGTGGGGCATTCAGTACTTC	.	.	TRBJ2-4	TRBV3-1
CASSYSKGLFVTQYF	TGTGCCAGCAGTTACTCGAAGGGGCTTTTTGTAACGCAGTATTTT	.	.	TRBJ2-3	TRBV6-5
CASRARGLAMDEQYF	TGTGCCAGCAGGGCCCGGGGACTAGCGATGGACGAGCAGTACTTC	TRBD2	once	TRBJ2-7	TRBV2
CASSDTGNTEAFF	TGCGCCAGCAGCGATACAGGTAACACTGAAGCTTTCTTT	.	.	TRBJ1-1	TRBV5-1
CASSPGQTAETQYF	TGCGCCAGCAGCCCAGGACAGACCGCAGAGACCCAGTACTTC	.	.	TRBJ2-5	TRBV5-1
CASTLLSGGNEQFF	TGTGCCAGCACCTTGTTGTCGGGGGGGAATGAGCAGTTCTTC	TRBD2	once	TRBJ2-1	TRBV11-2
CASSLEALEAFF	TGCGCCAGCAGCTTGGAAGCCCTTGAAGCTTTCTTT	.	.	TRBJ1-1	TRBV5-1
CASRRGPSGSNEQFF	TGCGCCAGCAGAAGAGGGCCCTCCGGGAGCAATGAGCAGTTCTTC	.	few	TRBJ2-1	TRBV5-1
CASSADGQRNYGYTF	TGTGCCAGCAGCGCAGATGGACAGAGAAACTATGGCTACACCTTC	.	.	TRBJ1-2	TRBV9
CASSRGLAYEQYF	TGCGCCAGCAGCCGAGGACTGGCCTACGAGCAGTACTTC	.	many	TRBJ2-7	TRBV4-3
CASSLRLLGLGSTDTQYF	TGTGCCAGCAGCTTAAGACTCCTAGGACTGGGATCCACAGATACGCAGTATTTT	.	.	TRBJ2-3	TRBV7-2
CASSTGTSGGSSYEQYF	TGTGCCAGCAGCACCGGGACTAGCGGGGGTAGCTCCTACGAGCAGTACTTC	TRBD2	.	TRBJ2-7	TRBV11-2
CSASGGAGYGYTF	TGCAGTGCTTCAGGGGGCGCTGGCTATGGCTACACCTTC	TRBD1	few	TRBJ1-2	TRBV20-1
CASSFQRGAQETQYF	TGTGCCAGCAGTTTCCAGCGGGGGGCCCAAGAGACCCAGTACTTC	TRBD2	.	TRBJ2-5	TRBV12-3/TRBV12-4
CASSHTIPSGANVLTF	TGTGCCAGCAGCCACACAATTCCCTCTGGGGCCAACGTCCTGACTTTC	.	.	TRBJ2-6	TRBV3-1
CASSGQEGYTF	TGTGCCAGCAGCGGACAGGAAGGCTACACCTTC	TRBD1	.	TRBJ1-2	TRBV2
CASSLAYGGADTQYF	TGCGCCAGCAGCTTGGCTTATGGGGGAGCAGATACGCAGTATTTT	.	few	TRBJ2-3	TRBV5-1
CASSERGTGDRPQHF	TGTGCCAGCAGTGAAAGGGGGACAGGGGACCGGCCCCAGCATTTT	TRBD1	.	TRBJ1-5	TRBV2
CSASRPGSYEQYF	TGCAGTGCTAGTCGCCCCGGGTCCTACGAGCAGTACTTC	.	few	TRBJ2-7	TRBV20-1
CASLAGTIDTQYF	TGTGCCAGCCTAGCGGGGACGATAGATACGCAGTATTTT	TRBD2	.	TRBJ2-3	TRBV2
CASSLDRVLNTEAFF	TGTGCCAGCAGTCTTGACAGGGTTCTAAACACTGAAGCTTTCTTT	TRBD1	.	TRBJ1-1	TRBV12-3/TRBV12-4
CSVSHASGGAKGEQFF	TGCAGCGTCTCACACGCTAGCGGGGGGGCTAAGGGTGAGCAGTTCTTC	TRBD2	few	TRBJ2-1	TRBV29-1
CASSLAGPSSYNEQFF	TGTGCCAGCAGTCTAGCGGGACCAAGCTCCTACAATGAGCAGTTCTTC	TRBD2	.	TRBJ2-1	TRBV28
CAGRDPPKETQYF	TGTGCCGGCAGAGATCCCCCTAAAGAGACCCAGTACTTC	.	.	TRBJ2-5	TRBV7-3
CSAGTGQLQNSGANVLTF	TGCAGCGCTGGAACGGGACAGCTACAAAACTCTGGGGCCAACGTCCTGACTTTC	TRBD1	few	TRBJ2-6	TRBV29-1
CSASGLASSVRETQYF	TGCAGTGCTAGCGGACTAGCATCCTCGGTCAGGGAGACCCAGTACTTC	TRBD2	.	TRBJ2-5	TRBV20-1
CASSAGGQETQYF	TGCGCCAGCAGTGCGGGGGGCCAAGAGACCCAGTACTTC	TRBD2	many	TRBJ2-5	TRBV5-1
CASTDSGGYTGELFF	TGTGCCAGCACCGACTCGGGAGGGTACACCGGGGAGCTGTTTTTT	TRBD2	.	TRBJ2-2	TRBV27
CASSLSEGRGGYNEQFF	TGTGCCAGCAGCCTGAGTGAGGGTCGGGGGGGGTACAATGAGCAGTTCTTC	TRBD2	few	TRBJ2-1	TRBV12-3/TRBV12-4
CASSFPSGGAPRTDTQYF	TGTGCCAGCAGTTTCCCTAGCGGGGGGGCCCCTCGCACAGATACGCAGTATTTT	TRBD2	few	TRBJ2-3	TRBV12-3/TRBV12-4
CASSLSGYTF	TGTGCCAGCAGCTTAAGTGGCTACACCTTC	.	.	TRBJ1-2	TRBV7-9